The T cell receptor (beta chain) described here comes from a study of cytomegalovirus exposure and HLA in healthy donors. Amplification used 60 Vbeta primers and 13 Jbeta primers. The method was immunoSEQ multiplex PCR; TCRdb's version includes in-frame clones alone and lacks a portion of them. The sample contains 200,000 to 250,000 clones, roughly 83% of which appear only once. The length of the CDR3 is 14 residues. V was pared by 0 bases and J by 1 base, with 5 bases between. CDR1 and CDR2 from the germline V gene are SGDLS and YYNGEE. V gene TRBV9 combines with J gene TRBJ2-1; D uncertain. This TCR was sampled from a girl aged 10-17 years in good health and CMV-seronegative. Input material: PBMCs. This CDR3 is CASSVGASYNEQFF. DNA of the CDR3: TGTGCCAGCAGCGTAGGGGCTTCCTACAATGAGCAGTTCTTC.